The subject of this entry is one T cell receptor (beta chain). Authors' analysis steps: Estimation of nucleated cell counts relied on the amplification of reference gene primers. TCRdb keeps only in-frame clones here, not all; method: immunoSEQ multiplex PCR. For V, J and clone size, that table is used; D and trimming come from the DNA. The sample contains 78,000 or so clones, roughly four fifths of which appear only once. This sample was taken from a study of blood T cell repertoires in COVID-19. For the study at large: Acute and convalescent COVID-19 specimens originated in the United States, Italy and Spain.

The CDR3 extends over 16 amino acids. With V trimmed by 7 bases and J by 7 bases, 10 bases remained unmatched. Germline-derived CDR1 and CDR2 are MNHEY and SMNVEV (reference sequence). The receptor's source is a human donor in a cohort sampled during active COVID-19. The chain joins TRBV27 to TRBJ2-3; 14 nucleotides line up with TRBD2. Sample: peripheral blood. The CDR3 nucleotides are TGTGCCAGCAAAGAAGTGACTAGCGGGGGGGCTTATACGCAGTATTTT. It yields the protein CASKEVTSGGAYTQYF.